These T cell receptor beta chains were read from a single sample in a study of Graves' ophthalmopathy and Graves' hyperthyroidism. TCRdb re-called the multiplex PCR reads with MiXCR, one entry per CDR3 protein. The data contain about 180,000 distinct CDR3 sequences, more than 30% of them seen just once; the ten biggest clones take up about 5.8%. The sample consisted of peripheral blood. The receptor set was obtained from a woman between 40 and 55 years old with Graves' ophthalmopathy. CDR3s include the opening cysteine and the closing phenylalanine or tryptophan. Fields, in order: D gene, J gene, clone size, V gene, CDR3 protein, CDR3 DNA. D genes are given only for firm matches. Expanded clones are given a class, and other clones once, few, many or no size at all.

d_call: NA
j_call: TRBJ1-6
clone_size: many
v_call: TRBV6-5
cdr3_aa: CASAREMDNSPLHF
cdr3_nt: TGTGCCAGCGCCAGGGAAATGGATAATTCACCCCTCCACTTT

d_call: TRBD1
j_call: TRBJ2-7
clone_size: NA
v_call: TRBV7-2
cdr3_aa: CASSLAGTGRWGSYEQYF
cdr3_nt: TGTGCCAGCAGCTTAGCGGGGACAGGCCGGTGGGGCTCCTACGAGCAGTACTTC

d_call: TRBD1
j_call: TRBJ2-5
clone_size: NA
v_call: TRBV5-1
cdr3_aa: CASSTSQGAQETQYF
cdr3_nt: TGCGCCAGCAGCACCTCACAGGGGGCTCAAGAGACCCAGTACTTC

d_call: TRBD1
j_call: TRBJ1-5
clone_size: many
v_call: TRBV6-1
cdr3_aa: CASFAGRGSNQPQHF
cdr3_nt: TGTGCCAGTTTCGCTGGCAGGGGGAGCAATCAGCCCCAGCATTTT

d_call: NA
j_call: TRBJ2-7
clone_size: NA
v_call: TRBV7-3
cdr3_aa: CASSLTQRGSGRYYEQYF
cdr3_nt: TGTGCCAGCAGCTTAACCCAGCGCGGGTCAGGGCGGTACTACGAGCAGTACTTC

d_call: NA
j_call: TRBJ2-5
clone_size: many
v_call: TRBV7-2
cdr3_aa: CASSLGHTQETQYF
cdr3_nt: TGTGCCAGCAGCTTAGGTCACACTCAAGAGACCCAGTACTTC

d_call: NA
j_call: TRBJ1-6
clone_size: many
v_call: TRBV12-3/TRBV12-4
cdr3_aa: CASSLGGSPLHF
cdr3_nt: TGTGCCAGCAGTTTAGGAGGTTCACCCCTCCACTTT

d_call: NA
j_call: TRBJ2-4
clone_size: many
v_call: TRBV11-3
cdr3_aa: CASSLELNIQYF
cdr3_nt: TGTGCCAGCAGCTTAGAGTTAAACATTCAGTACTTC

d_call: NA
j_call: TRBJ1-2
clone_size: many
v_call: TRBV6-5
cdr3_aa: CASSYSTGYYGYTF
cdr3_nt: TGTGCCAGCAGTTACTCGACTGGATACTATGGCTACACCTTC

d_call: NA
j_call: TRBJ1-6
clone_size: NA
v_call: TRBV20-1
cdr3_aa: CSASRMNNSPLHF
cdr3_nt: TGCAGTGCATCCCGGATGAATAATTCACCCCTCCACTTT

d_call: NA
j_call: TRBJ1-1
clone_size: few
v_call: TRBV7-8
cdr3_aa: CASSLSGGHPNTEAFF
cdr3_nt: TGTGCCAGCAGCTTAAGTGGGGGACACCCAAACACTGAAGCTTTCTTT

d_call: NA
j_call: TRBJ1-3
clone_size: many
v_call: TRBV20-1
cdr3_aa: CSARGSGNTIYF
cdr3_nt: TGCAGTGCTAGAGGTTCTGGAAACACCATATATTTT

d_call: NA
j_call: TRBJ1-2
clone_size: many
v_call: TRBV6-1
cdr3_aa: CASSESGGIYGYTF
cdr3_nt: TGTGCCAGCAGTGAATCTGGGGGCATCTATGGCTACACCTTC

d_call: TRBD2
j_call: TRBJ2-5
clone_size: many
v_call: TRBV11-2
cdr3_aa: CASSLDTGGGTQYF
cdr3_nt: TGTGCCAGCAGCTTAGATACGGGGGGGGGGACCCAGTACTTC

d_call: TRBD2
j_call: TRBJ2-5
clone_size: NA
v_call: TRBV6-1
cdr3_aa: CASRLRAGGLETQYF
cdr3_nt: TGTGCCAGCAGACTGAGAGCGGGAGGTTTGGAGACCCAGTACTTC

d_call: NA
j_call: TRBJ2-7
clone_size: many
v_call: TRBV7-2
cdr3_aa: CASSPRQLSYEQYF
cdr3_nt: TGTGCCAGCAGCCCTAGACAGCTCTCCTACGAGCAGTACTTC

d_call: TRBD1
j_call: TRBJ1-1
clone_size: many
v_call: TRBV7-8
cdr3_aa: CASSPRTGDRGLVAFF
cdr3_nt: TGTGCCAGCAGCCCTCGGACAGGGGATCGTGGTCTGGTAGCTTTCTTT

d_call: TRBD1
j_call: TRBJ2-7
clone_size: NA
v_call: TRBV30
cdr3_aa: CAWTQGVEAEQYF
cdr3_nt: TGTGCCTGGACTCAGGGGGTTGAGGCCGAGCAGTACTTC

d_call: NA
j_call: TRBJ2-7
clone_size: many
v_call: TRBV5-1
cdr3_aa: CASSNGQNYEQYF
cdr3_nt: TGCGCCAGCAGCAACGGACAGAACTACGAGCAGTACTTC

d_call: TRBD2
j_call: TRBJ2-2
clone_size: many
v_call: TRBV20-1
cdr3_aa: CSALGLAGAFTGELFF
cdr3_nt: TGCAGTGCCCTGGGACTAGCGGGGGCCTTCACCGGGGAGCTGTTTTTT

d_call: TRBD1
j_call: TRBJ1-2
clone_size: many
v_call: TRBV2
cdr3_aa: CASTMKTGTGSSGYTF
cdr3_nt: TGTGCCAGCACCATGAAGACCGGGACAGGTAGTTCTGGCTACACCTTC

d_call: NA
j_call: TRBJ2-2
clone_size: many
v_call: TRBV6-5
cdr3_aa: CASFFLRGGELFF
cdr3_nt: TGTGCCAGTTTTTTTCTCCGTGGCGGGGAGCTGTTTTTT

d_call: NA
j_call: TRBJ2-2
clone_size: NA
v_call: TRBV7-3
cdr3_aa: CASSPTQGYTGELFF
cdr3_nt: TGTGCCAGCAGCCCGACCCAGGGGTACACCGGGGAGCTGTTTTTT

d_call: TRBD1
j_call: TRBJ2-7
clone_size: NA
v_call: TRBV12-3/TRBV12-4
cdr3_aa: CASSLRGSANEQYF
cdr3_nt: TGTGCCAGCAGTCTCAGGGGGAGTGCGAACGAGCAGTACTTC

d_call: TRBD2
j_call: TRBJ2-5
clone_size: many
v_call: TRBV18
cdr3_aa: CASSPGTISETQYF
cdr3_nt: TGTGCCAGCTCACCAGGGACTATCTCAGAGACCCAGTACTTC

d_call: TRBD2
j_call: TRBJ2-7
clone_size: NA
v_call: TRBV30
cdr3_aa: CAWKRGAYEQYF
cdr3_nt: TGTGCCTGGAAGCGGGGGGCCTACGAGCAGTACTTC

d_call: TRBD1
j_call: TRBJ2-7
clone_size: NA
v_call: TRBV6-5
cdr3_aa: CASSYSGQEPYEQYF
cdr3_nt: TGTGCCAGCAGTTACTCTGGACAGGAACCCTACGAGCAGTACTTC

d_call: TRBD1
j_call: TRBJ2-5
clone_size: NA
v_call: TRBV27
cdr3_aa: CASSQTGPQETQYF
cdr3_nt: TGTGCCAGCAGTCAGACAGGGCCCCAAGAGACCCAGTACTTC

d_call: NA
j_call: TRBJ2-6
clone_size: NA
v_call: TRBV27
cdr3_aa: CASSPFGSGANVLTF
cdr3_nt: TGTGCCAGCAGTCCCTTCGGATCTGGGGCCAACGTCCTGACTTTC

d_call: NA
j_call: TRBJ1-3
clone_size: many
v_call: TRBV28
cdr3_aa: CASSTGLGRNTIYF
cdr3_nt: TGTGCCAGCAGTACAGGGTTAGGTCGAAACACCATATATTTT

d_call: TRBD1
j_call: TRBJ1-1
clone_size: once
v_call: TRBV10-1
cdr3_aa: CASSDDRASSPEAFF
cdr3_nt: TGCGCCAGCAGCGACGACAGGGCGAGTAGCCCCGAAGCTTTCTTT

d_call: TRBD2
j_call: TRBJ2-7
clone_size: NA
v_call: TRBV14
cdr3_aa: CASSQDWLAGGEQYF
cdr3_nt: TGTGCCAGCAGCCAAGATTGGCTAGCGGGAGGTGAGCAGTACTTC

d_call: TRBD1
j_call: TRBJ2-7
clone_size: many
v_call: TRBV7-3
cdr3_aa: CASSLSGQGLQEQYF
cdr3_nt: TGTGCCAGCAGCTTGTCTGGACAGGGCTTACAAGAGCAGTACTTC

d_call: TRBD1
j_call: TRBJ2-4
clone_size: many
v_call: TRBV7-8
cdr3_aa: CASSAATGAGAKNIQYF
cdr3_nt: TGTGCCAGCAGCGCCGCAACAGGGGCCGGAGCCAAAAACATTCAGTACTTC

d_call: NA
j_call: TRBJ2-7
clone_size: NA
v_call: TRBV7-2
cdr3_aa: CASSLSSLEQYF
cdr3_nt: TGTGCCAGCAGCTTGTCCTCTCTCGAGCAGTACTTC

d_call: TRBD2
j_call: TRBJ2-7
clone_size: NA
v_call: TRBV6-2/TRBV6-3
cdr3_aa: CASTPGGLSANEQYF
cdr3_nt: TGTGCCAGCACTCCGGGGGGTCTCTCGGCGAACGAGCAGTACTTC

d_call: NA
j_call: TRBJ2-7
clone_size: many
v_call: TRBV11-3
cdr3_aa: CASSRIRDTSYEQYF
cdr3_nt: TGTGCCAGCAGCCGCATCCGGGACACATCCTACGAGCAGTACTTC

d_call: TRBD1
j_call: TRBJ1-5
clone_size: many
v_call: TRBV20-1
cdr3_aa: CSASPGTAYQPQHF
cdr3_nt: TGCAGTGCTTCACCCGGGACAGCTTATCAGCCCCAGCATTTT

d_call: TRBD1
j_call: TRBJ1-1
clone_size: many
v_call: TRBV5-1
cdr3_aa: CASSWGQGKNTKAFF
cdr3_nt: TGCGCCAGCAGCTGGGGACAGGGAAAGAACACTAAAGCTTTCTTT

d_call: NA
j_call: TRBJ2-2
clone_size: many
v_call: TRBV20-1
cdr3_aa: CSATLSSSDGTGELFF
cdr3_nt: TGCAGTGCAACCCTTTCGTCTAGTGACGGAACCGGGGAGCTGTTTTTT